The clone carrying this T cell receptor (beta chain) was counted between two and nine times. No antigen is known for it. The source of the sample is a study of T cells after yellow fever vaccination. TCRdb reprocessed the 5' RACE reads via MiXCR and lists one record per CDR3 protein. The sample records some 320,000 distinct CDR3 sequences, roughly 4.3% being singletons. The CDR3 consists of 15 residues. Broader study findings: Peaking faster, on day 5 versus 15, the secondary response was nonetheless weaker. Post-booster samples contained most primary-vaccination clones (more than 95% CD4, about 90% CD8).

This sequence was found in a man younger than 35 who received the YFV17D yellow fever vaccine. The V gene is TRBV21-1, the J gene TRBJ1-2; TRBD1, the table's D call, was not compared with the DNA. TRBV21-1 is tagged as a pseudogene. Here the sequenced sample was PBMCs, taken 5 days after the yellow fever booster vaccination. The CDR3 sequence is CASSARDRGYYGYTF. CDR3 nucleotide sequence: TGTGCCAGCAGCGCTAGGGACAGGGGCTACTATGGCTACACCTTC.